The T cell receptor beta chain described here comes from a study of T cells in women clearing cervical HPV infection. As concerns this clone: The read finishes 3 residues shy of the CDR3 end, and the germline J gene is used to complete it.

Produced via immunoSEQ multiplex PCR; TCRdb's table is partial and in-frame only. This table lists about 40,000 clones. The CDR3 loop spans 14 amino acids. Trimming took 8 bases from V and 5 from J, leaving 19 bases between them. Sequencing was done on a sample of blood buffy coat. This TCR was recovered from a woman aged 18-69 years with a cervical HPV16 infection that either progressed to CIN3+ or cleared (not recorded which). The rearrangement links TRBV23-1 to TRBJ2-7, with D possibly being TRBD1 (5 bases). TRBV23-1 is an open reading frame, and its role is uncertain. The part of the CDR3 DNA that was read is TGCGCCAGCGGGCTCTGGCAGGGCGGCCACGAG. It translates to CASGLWQGGHE. The full CDR3 is CASGLWQGGHEQYF.